A selection of T cell receptor beta chains follows, all from one sample in a study of cytomegalovirus exposure and HLA in healthy donors. The method was immunoSEQ multiplex PCR; TCRdb's version includes in-frame clones alone and lacks a portion of them. The table includes fewer than 250,000 clones, around 80% detected once. The material sequenced was PBMCs. Source of these receptors: a man aged 40-55 years in good health and CMV-seropositive. CDR3s include the opening cysteine and the closing phenylalanine or tryptophan. The D gene is left open where the match is weak. Not every row has a clone size; where given, it reads once, few, many or a size class.

TRBJ2-7	TRBD2	-	TRBV27	TGTGCCAGCATAGATCAACCGGGACTAAACCGGGAGCAGTACTTC	CASIDQPGLNREQYF
TRBJ2-3	TRBD1	-	TRBV5-4	TGTGCCAGCAGCGCGACAGGGGCTTCCACAGATACGCAGTATTTT	CASSATGASTDTQYF
TRBJ2-3	-	-	TRBV29-1	TGCAGCGTTGTTGCGGGACTGAGCACAGATACGCAGTATTTT	CSVVAGLSTDTQYF
TRBJ2-5	TRBD1	-	TRBV5-1	TGCGCCAGCAGCCCCGGACAGGTACGAGAGACCCAGTACTTC	CASSPGQVRETQYF
TRBJ1-1	-	once	TRBV7-9	TGTGCCAGCAGCTTCTTCCCCTTGTCTCGGAACACTGAAGCTTTCTTT	CASSFFPLSRNTEAFF
TRBJ1-1	TRBD1	-	TRBV7-6	TGTGCCAGCAGCCATCGACAGGGAAGTGTTTCGGAAGCTTTCTTT	CASSHRQGSVSEAFF
TRBJ2-3	TRBD2	-	TRBV28	TGTGCCAGCAGTTTCGGACTAGCGGGAGTGAGTACGCAGTATTTT	CASSFGLAGVSTQYF
TRBJ2-3	TRBD1	-	TRBV6-1	TGTGCCAGCAGTCACCGGGACAGGGGAACAGATACGCAGTATTTT	CASSHRDRGTDTQYF
TRBJ2-3	TRBD2	-	TRBV11-3	TGTGCCAGCAGCTTAGATTCCAGGACTAGCGGCACAGATACGCAGTATTTT	CASSLDSRTSGTDTQYF
TRBJ1-2	TRBD1	-	TRBV11-2	TGTGCCAGCAGGTTCGGGACAGGGGGGATCTATGGCTACACCTTC	CASRFGTGGIYGYTF
TRBJ1-1	-	-	TRBV11-3	TGTGCCAGCAGCTTTGGTAGGGGAACTGAAGCTTTCTTT	CASSFGRGTEAFF
TRBJ2-7	-	-	TRBV14	TGTGCCAGCAGCCCGGGACACCGATTAACCCTACAGGAGCAGTACTTC	CASSPGHRLTLQEQYF
TRBJ1-5	-	-	TRBV28	TGTGCCAGCAGTTTATTGAGCATAAATCAGCCCCAGCATTTT	CASSLLSINQPQHF
TRBJ2-7	TRBD2	-	TRBV13	TGTGCCAGCAGCGCCCGGACTAGCGGAGTGGGGGGAGAGCAGTACTTC	CASSARTSGVGGEQYF
TRBJ1-1	-	few	TRBV29-1	TGCAGCGTTGATCAACCAGGGCACACTGAAGCTTTCTTT	CSVDQPGHTEAFF
TRBJ2-7	TRBD1	-	TRBV18	TGTGCCAGCTCACCACGACAGGGGGAAGGAGACGAGCAGTACTTC	CASSPRQGEGDEQYF
TRBJ2-5	TRBD1	-	TRBV7-9	TGTGCCAGCAGCTTTGGCCCAGGACAGGAACAAGAGACCCAGTACTTC	CASSFGPGQEQETQYF